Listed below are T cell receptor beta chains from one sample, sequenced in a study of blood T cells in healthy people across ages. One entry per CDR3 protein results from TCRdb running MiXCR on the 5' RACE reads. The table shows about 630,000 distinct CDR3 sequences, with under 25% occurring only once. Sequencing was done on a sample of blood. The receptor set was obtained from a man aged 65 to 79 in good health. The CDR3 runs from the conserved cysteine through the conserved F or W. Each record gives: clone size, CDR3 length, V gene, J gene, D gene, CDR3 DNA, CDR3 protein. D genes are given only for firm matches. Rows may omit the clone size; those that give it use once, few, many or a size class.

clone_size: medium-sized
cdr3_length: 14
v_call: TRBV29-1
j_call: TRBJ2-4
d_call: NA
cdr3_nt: TGCAGCGCCTCGGATCATCTAGCCAAAAACATTCAGTACTTC
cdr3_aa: CSASDHLAKNIQYF

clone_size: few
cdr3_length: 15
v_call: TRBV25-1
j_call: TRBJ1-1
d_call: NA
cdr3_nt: TGTGCCAGCAGTGAAATGGGCAGGGGCGGCACTGAAGCTTTCTTT
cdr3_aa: CASSEMGRGGTEAFF

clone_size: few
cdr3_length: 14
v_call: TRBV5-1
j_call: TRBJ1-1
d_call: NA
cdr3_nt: TGCGCCAGCAGCCCAGGGCGATTGGACACTGAAGCTTTCTTT
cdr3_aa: CASSPGRLDTEAFF

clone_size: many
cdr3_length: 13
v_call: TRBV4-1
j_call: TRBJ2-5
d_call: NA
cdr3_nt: TGCGCCAGCAGCCAAGATTCTTTAGAGACCCAGTACTTC
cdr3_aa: CASSQDSLETQYF

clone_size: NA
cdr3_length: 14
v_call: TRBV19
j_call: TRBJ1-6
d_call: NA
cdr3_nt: TGTGCCAGTAGTATACTCCAAGGGGAATCACCCCTCCACTTT
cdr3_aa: CASSILQGESPLHF

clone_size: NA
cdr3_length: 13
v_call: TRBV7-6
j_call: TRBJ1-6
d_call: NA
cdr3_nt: TGTGCCAGCAGCTTAGCGGAGAGTTCACCCCTCCACTTT
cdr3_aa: CASSLAESSPLHF

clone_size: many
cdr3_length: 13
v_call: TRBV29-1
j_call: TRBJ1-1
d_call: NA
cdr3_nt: TGCAGCGTTGAAATGAGGCAGTCTGGGAGGAGTTTCTTT
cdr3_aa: CSVEMRQSGRSFF

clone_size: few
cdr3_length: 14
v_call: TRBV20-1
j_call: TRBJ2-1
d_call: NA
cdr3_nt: TGCAGTGCTACCAACCCCCTCTCCTACAATGAGCAGTTCTTC
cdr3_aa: CSATNPLSYNEQFF

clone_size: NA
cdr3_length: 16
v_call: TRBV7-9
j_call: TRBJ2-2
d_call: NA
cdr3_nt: TGTGCCAGCAGCTTACTGCCTCAGGGCTACACCGGGGAGCTGTTTTTT
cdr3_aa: CASSLLPQGYTGELFF

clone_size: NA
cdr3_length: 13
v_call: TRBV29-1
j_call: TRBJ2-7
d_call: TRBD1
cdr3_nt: TGCAGCGTTCCCGGGACAGGGCCCTACGAGCAGTACTTC
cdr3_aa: CSVPGTGPYEQYF

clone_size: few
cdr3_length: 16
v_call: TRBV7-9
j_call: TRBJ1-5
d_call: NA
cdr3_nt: TGTGCCAGCAGCTTAGCGAAGACAATCCTTCTCGGGTCCCAGCATTTT
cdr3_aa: CASSLAKTILLGSQHF

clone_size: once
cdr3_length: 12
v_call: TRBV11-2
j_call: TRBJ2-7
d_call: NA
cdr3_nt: TGTGCCAGCAGCCCCAATGGATACGAGCAGTACTTC
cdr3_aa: CASSPNGYEQYF

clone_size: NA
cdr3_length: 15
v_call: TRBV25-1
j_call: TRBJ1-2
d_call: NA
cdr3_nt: TGTGCCAGCCTCCTCCCCCTGGGACGGCAAAAGGGCTACACCTTC
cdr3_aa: CASLLPLGRQKGYTF

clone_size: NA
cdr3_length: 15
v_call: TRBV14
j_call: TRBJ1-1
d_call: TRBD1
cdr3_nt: TGTGCCAGCAGCCAAGACAGGGGGCGGTACACTGAAGCTTTCTTT
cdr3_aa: CASSQDRGRYTEAFF

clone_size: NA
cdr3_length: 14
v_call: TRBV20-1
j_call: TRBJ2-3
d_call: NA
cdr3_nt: TGCAGTGCTAGTGACGGGAGAGAAAAAGATACGCAGTATTTT
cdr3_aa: CSASDGREKDTQYF

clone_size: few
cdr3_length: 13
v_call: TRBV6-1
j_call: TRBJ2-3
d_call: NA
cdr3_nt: TGTGCCAGCAGTGAAGCCGACTCAGATACGCAGTATTTT
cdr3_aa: CASSEADSDTQYF

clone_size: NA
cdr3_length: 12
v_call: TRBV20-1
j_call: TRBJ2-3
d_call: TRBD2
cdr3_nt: TGCAGTGCTGGAAGCGGGAGGGATACGCAGTATTTT
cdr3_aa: CSAGSGRDTQYF

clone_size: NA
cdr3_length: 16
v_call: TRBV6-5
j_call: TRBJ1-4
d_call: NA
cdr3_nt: TGTGCCAGCAGTTACTCGAGGGGCACAACTAATGAAAAACTGTTTTTT
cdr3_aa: CASSYSRGTTNEKLFF

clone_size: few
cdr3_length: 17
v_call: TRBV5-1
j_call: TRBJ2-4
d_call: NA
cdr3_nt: TGCGCCAGCAGCTTGGTGGGGGACGCGGGGACCAAAAACATTCAGTACTTC
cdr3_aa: CASSLVGDAGTKNIQYF

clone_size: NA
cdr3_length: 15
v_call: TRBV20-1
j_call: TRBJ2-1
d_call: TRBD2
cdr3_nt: TGCAGTGCCCTATCCCCTAGCGGGAAGTACAATGAGCAGTTCTTC
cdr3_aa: CSALSPSGKYNEQFF

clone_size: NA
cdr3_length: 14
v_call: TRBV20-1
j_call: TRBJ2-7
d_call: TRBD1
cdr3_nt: TGCAGTGGCACCCGACAGGGAGTAATCTACGAGCAGTACTTC
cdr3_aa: CSGTRQGVIYEQYF

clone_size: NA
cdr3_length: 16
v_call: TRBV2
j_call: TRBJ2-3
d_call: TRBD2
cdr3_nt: TGTGCCAGCAGTGAAAGGCTAGCGGGAGGCTCAGATACGCAGTATTTT
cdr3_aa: CASSERLAGGSDTQYF

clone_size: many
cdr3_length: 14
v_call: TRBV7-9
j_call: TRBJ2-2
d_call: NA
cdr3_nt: TGTGCCAGCTTCGACACAGAGAACACCGGGGAGCTGTTTTTT
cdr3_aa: CASFDTENTGELFF

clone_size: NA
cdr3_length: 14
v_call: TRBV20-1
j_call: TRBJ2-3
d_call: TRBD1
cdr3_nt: TGCAGTGCGAACCGGGACAGGGGGTCGGATACGCAGTATTTT
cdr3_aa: CSANRDRGSDTQYF

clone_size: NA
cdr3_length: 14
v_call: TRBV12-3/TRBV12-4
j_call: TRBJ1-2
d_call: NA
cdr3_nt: TGTGCCAGCAGTTTCCGTGGGAGGGGTTATGGCTACACCTTC
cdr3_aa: CASSFRGRGYGYTF

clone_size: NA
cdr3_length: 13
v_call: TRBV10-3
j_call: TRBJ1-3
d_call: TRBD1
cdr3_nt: TGTGCCATCCAACAGGGGTCAGGAAACACCATATATTTT
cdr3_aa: CAIQQGSGNTIYF

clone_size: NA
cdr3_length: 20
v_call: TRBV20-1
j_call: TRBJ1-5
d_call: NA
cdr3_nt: TGCAGTGCTAGAGATCGAGGTTCAGATTGGAGCCATTATAGCAATCAGCCCCAGCATTTT
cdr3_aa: CSARDRGSDWSHYSNQPQHF

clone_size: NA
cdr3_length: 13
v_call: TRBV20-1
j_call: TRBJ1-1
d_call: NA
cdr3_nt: TGCAGTGCGCCGGCGCCGCAAGGGGCGGGGGCTTTCTTT
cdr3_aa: CSAPAPQGAGAFF

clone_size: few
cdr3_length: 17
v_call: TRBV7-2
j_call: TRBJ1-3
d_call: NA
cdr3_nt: TGTGCCAGCAGCCCCACCCCCGGGCCTAAAACTGGAAGCACCATATATTTT
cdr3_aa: CASSPTPGPKTGSTIYF

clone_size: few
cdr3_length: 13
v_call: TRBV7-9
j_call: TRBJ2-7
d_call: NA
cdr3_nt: TGTGCCAGCAGCTTATCGGCAGGAGTTGAGCAGTACTTC
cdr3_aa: CASSLSAGVEQYF

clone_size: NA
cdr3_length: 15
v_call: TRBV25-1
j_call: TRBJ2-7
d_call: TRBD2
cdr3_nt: TGTGCCAGCAGTGAAAGTAGCGGGATCGGGGACGAGCAGTACTTC
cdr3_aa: CASSESSGIGDEQYF

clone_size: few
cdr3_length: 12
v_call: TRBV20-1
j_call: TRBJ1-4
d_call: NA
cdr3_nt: TGCAGTGCTAGAGACCCGGGGCCTAAACTGTTTTTT
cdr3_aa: CSARDPGPKLFF

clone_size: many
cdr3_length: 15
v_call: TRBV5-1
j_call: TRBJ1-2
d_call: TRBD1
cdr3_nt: TGCGCCAGCAGCCCGGGGACAGGGTGGAACTATGGCTACACCTTC
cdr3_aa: CASSPGTGWNYGYTF

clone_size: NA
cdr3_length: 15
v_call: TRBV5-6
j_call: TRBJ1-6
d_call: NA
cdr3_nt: TGTGCCAGCAGCTTGGCGACAGTGGCGAGAGCACCCCTCCACTTT
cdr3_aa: CASSLATVARAPLHF

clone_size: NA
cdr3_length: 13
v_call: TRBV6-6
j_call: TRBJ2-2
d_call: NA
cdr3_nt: TGTGCCAGCATCGGCAGGAACACCGGGGAGCTGTTTTTT
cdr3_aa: CASIGRNTGELFF

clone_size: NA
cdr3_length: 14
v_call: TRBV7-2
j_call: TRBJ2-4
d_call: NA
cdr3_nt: TGTGCCAGCAGCCCCACCGGCGGCAGGGCTACTCAGTACTTC
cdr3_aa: CASSPTGGRATQYF

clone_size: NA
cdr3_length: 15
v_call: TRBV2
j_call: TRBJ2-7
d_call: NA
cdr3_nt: TGTGCCAGCAAGGCATTCGGGACACCTTCCTACGAGCAGTACTTC
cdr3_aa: CASKAFGTPSYEQYF

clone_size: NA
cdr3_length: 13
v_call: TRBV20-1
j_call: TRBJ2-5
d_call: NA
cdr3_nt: TGCAGTGCTGGAACGACACAACAAGAGACCCAGTACTTC
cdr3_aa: CSAGTTQQETQYF

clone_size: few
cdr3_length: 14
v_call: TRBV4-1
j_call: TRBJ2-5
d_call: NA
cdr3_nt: TGCGCCAGCAGCCAAGATAAGGCGGCCAGGACCCAGTACTTC
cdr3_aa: CASSQDKAARTQYF

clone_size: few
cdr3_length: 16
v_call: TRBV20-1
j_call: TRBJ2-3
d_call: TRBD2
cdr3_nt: TGCAGTGCTAGAGATGGCGCGGGAGGGCTCACAGATACGCAGTATTTT
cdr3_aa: CSARDGAGGLTDTQYF

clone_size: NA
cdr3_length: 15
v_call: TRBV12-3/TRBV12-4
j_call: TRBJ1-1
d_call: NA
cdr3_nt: TGTGCCAGCAGCCACAGATCGGGGTCTATAGCTGAAGCTTTCTTT
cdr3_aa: CASSHRSGSIAEAFF

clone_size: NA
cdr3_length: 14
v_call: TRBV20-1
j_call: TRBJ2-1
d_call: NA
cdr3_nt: TGCAGTGCTAGGAAATTGGGGGGTTACAATGAGCAGTTCTTC
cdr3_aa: CSARKLGGYNEQFF

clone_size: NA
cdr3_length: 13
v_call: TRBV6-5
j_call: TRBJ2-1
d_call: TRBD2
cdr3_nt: TGTGCCACTACGACTAGCGGTTACAATGAGCAGTTCTTC
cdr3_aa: CATTTSGYNEQFF

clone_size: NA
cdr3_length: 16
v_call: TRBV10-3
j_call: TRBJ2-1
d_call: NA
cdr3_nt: TGTGCCATCAGTGCGAACGGGACCACGGAGTACAATGAGCAGTTCTTC
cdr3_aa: CAISANGTTEYNEQFF

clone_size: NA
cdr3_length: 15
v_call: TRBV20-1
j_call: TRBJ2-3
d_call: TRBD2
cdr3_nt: TGCAGTGCCTCCGCCGGGACTAGCGGGAGTTATACGCAGTATTTT
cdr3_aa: CSASAGTSGSYTQYF

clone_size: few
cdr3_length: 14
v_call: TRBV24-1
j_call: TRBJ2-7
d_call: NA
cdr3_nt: TGTGCCACCAGGGAATGGACGGCCTCCTACGAGCAGTACTTC
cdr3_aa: CATREWTASYEQYF

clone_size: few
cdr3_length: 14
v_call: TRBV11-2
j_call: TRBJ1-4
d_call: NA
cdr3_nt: TGTGCCAGCAGCTTAGCAGGGATCCCAGAAAAACTGTTTTTT
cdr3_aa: CASSLAGIPEKLFF

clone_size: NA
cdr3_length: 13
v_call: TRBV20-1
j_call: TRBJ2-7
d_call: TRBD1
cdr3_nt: TGCAGTGCTAGAGAGCGACAGGGGTACGAGCAGTACTTC
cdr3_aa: CSARERQGYEQYF

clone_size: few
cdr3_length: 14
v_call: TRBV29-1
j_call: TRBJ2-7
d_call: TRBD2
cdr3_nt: TGCAGCGCCAAAGCCCGGGACTACCACTACGAGCAGTACTTC
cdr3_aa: CSAKARDYHYEQYF